This T cell receptor beta chain was identified in a study of cytomegalovirus exposure and HLA in healthy donors. In germline, CDR1 is SGHAT, CDR2 FQNNGV. The CDR3 runs to 13 residues. V was pared by 1 base and J by 6 bases, with 7 bases between. Use of 60 Vbeta and 13 Jbeta primers characterized the PCR. The method was immunoSEQ multiplex PCR; TCRdb's version includes in-frame clones alone and lacks a portion of them. The sample comprises approximately 180,000 clones, approximately 80% of which are singletons, and about 2% rests with the top ten. Specimen: PBMCs. The sequence derives from a woman under 40 in good health and CMV-seronegative. The chain links TRBV11-2 to TRBJ2-1; tentative D call: TRBD1 (5 bases). The CDR3 region is CASSLGQINEQFF. DNA for the CDR3: TGTGCCAGCAGCTTAGGACAGATCAATGAGCAGTTCTTC.